This TCR beta chain was documented in a study of post-analysis software for immune sequencing data. Study as a whole: Secondary progressive, relapsing-remitting and progressive-relapsing multiple sclerosis were among the included disease courses. Study conclusions and caveats: In patients, TRBV5-6, TRBV5-1 and TRBV20-1 belonged to about five TRBV segments found more frequently than in controls. Normalized Chao1 diversity was significantly lower in multiple sclerosis patients than in controls.

Germline V gene lookup returns CDR1 DFQATT and CDR2 SNEGSKA (reference sequence). The CDR3 sequence is 16 residues long. Trimming pared 1 base from V and 0 bases from J, leaving 13 bases between. Details on this clonotype: Its matching antigen is unknown.

Incorporated into the TCR beta cDNA libraries were unique molecular identifiers, which served to reduce PCR and sequencing biases. TCRdb reprocessed the PCR reads via MiXCR and lists one record per CDR3 protein. In the table there are about 560,000 distinct CDR3 sequences, 44% of which are singletons. The chain couples TRBV20-1 to TRBJ1-5; tentatively, D is TRBD1 (5 bases). The TCR sequence derives from a girl between 10 and 17 years old with multiple sclerosis. The source material was blood. CDR3 nucleotides: TGCAGTGCTAGAGCCCCACAGGTTTATAGCAATCAGCCCCAGCATTTT. Translation gives CSARAPQVYSNQPQHF.